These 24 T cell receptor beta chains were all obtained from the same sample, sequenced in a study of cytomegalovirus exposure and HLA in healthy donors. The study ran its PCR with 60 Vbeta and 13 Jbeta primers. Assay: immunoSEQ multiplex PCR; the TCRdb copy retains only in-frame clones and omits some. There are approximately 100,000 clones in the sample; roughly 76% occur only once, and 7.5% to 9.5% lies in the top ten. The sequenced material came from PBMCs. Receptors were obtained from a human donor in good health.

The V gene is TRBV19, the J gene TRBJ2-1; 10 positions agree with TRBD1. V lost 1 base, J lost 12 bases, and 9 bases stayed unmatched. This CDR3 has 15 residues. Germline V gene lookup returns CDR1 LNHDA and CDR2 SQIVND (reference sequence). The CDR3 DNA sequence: TGTGCCAGTAGTATAGCTGTGACAGGGGGCAGCGGGCAGTTCTTC. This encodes CASSIAVTGGSGQFF.

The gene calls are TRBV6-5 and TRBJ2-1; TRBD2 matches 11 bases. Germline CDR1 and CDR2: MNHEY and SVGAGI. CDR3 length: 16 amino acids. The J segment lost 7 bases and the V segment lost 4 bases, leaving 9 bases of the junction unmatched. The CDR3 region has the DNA TGTGCCAGCAGTTTTTTAGCGGGAGGGACGGGGAATGAGCAGTTCTTC. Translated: CASSFLAGGTGNEQFF.

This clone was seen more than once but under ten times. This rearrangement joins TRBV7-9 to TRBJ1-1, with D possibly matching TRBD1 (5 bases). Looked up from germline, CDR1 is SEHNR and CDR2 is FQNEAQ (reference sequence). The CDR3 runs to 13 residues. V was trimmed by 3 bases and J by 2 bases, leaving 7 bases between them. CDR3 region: CASSFGANTEAFF. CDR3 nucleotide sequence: TGTGCCAGCAGCTTTGGGGCTAACACTGAAGCTTTCTTT.

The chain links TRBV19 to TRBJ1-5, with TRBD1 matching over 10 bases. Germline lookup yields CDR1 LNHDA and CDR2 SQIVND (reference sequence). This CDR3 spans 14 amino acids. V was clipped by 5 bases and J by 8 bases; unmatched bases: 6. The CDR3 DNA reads TGTGCCAGTAGTCCGGGACAGGGGTATAAGCCCCAGCATTTT. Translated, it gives CASSPGQGYKPQHF.

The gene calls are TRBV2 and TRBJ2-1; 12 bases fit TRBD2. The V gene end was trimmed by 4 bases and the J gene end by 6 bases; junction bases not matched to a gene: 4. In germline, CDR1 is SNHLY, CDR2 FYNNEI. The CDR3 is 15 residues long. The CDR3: CASSGTSGGINEQFF. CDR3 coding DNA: TGTGCCAGCAGTGGAACTAGCGGGGGGATCAATGAGCAGTTCTTC.

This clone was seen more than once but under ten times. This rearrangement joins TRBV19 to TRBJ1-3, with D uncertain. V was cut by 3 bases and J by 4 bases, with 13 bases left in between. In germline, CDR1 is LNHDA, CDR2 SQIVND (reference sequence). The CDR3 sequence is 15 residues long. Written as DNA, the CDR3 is TGTGCCAGTAGTATCGCAGTACGGGAGGGAAACACCATATATTTT. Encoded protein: CASSIAVREGNTIYF.

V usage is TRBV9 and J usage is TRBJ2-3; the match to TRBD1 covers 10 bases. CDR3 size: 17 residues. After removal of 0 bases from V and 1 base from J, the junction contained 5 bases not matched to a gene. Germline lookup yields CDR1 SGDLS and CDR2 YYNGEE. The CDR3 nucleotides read TGTGCCAGCAGCGTAGCTGGTGACAGGGGGCGCACAGATACGCAGTATTTT. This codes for CASSVAGDRGRTDTQYF. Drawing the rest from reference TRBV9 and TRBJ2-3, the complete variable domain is DSGVTQTPKHLITATGQRVTLRCSPRSGDLSVYWYQQSLDQGLQFLIQYYNGEERAKGNILERFSAQQFPDLHSELNLSSLELGDSALYFCASSVAGDRGRTDTQYFGPGTRLTVL.

The CDR3 region has the DNA TGTGCCAGCAGGATACGACTAGCGGGAGGGATCTACAATGAGCAGTTCTTC. Translation: CASRIRLAGGIYNEQFF. This chain links TRBV2 with TRBJ2-1; 14 bases map to TRBD2. The CDR3 is 17 amino acids. Germline loops: CDR1 SNHLY, CDR2 FYNNEI. The V and J ends lost 6 bases and 3 bases, in that order; junction bases with no gene match: 7. The full variable domain, with the rest looked up from reference TRBV2 and TRBJ2-1, is EPEVTQTPSHQVTQMGQEVILRCVPISNHLYFYWYRQILGQKVEFLVSFYNNEISEKSEIFDDQFSVERPDGSNFTLKIRSTKLEDSAMYFCASRIRLAGGIYNEQFFGPGTRLTVL.

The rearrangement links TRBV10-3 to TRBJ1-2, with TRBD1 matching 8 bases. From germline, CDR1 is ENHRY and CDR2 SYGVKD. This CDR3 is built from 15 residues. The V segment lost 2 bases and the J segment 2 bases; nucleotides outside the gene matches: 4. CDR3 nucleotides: TGTGCCATCAGTGAGCCTGACAGGGGCAACTATGGCTACACCTTC. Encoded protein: CAISEPDRGNYGYTF.

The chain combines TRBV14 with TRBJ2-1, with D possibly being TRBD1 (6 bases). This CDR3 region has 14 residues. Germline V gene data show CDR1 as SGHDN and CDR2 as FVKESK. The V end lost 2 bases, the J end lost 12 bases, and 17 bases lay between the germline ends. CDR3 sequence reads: CASSQFGREGGQFF. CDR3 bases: TGTGCCAGCAGCCAATTCGGACGGGAAGGGGGGCAGTTCTTC.

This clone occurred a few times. The CDR3 DNA is TGTGCCAGCAGCCTCGGGGCAGGGAGGCAATACGAGCAGTACTTC. It specifies CASSLGAGRQYEQYF. The chain employs TRBV9 and TRBJ2-7, with D maybe TRBD2 (6 bases). Per the germline V gene, CDR1 is SGDLS and CDR2 is YYNGEE. V lost 4 bases and J 4 bases, leaving 18 bases between the germline ends. This CDR3 is 15 amino acids long.

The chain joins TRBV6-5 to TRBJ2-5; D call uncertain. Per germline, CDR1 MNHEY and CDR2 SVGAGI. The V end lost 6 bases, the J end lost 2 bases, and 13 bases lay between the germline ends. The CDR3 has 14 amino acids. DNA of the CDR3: TGTGCCAGCAGGACGTCCAACAGACAAGAGACCCAGTACTTC. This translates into CASRTSNRQETQYF.

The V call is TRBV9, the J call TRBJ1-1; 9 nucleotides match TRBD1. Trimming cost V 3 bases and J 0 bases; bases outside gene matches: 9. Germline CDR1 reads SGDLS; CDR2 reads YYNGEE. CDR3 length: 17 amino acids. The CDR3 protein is CASSAHPGTGMNTEAFF. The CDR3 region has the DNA TGTGCCAGCAGCGCCCATCCCGGGACAGGGATGAACACTGAAGCTTTCTTT.

The CDR3 reads CASRGQGPNSEQYF. CDR3 in DNA: TGTGCCAGCAGAGGACAGGGGCCGAATTCTGAGCAGTACTTC. The chain couples TRBV2 to TRBJ2-7; 9 nucleotides line up with TRBD1. Germline trimming cut 6 bases from V and 7 bases from J; bases unmatched to any gene: 10. Per the germline V gene, CDR1 is SNHLY and CDR2 is FYNNEI. CDR3 length equals 14 residues.

CDR3 nucleotides: TGTGCCAGTAGTAAAGTAGCGGGGGAGTACTACAATGAGCAGTTCTTC. This gives the protein CASSKVAGEYYNEQFF. The chain uses TRBV19 and TRBJ2-1; 9 positions match TRBD2. The CDR3 loop spans 16 amino acids. CDR1 is LNHDA, CDR2 SQIVND, per germline (reference sequence). J was trimmed by 3 bases and V by 4 bases; bases with no gene match: 7. The variable domain in full, with the rest retrieved from reference TRBV19 and TRBJ2-1, is DGGITQSPKYLFRKEGQNVTLSCEQNLNHDAMYWYRQDPGQGLRLIYYSQIVNDFQKGDIAEGYSVSREKKESFPLTVTSAQKNPTAFYLCASSKVAGEYYNEQFFGPGTRLTVL.

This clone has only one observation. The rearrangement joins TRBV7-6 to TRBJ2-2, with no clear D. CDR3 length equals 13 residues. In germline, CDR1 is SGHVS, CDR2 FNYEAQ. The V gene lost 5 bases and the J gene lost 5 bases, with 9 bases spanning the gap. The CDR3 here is CASSDRATGELFF. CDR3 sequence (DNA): TGTGCCAGCAGCGATAGAGCTACCGGGGAGCTGTTTTTT.

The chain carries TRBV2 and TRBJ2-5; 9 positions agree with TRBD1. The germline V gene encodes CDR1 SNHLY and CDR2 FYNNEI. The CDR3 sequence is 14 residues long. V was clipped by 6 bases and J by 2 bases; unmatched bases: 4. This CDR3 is CASSQGQGQETQYF. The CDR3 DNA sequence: TGTGCCAGCAGCCAGGGACAGGGTCAAGAGACCCAGTACTTC.

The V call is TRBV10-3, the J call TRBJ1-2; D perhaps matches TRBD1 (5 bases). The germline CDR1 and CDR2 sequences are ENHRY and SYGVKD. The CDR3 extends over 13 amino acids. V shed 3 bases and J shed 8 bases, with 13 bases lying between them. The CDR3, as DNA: TGTGCCATCAGTGAAAAGGGGCTGCACGGCTACACCTTC. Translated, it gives CAISEKGLHGYTF.

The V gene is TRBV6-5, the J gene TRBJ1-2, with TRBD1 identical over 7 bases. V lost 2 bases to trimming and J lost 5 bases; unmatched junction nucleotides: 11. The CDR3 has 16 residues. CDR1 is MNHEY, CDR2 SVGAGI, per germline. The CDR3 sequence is CASSYTSQGGKYGYTF. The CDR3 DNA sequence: TGTGCCAGCAGTTACACGTCCCAAGGGGGCAAGTATGGCTACACCTTC.

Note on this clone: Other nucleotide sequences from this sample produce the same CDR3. The DNA for the CDR3 is TGTGCCACCCGGACTAGCGGGAGAGCAAGCGGGGAGCTGTTTTTT. The encoded protein is CATRTSGRASGELFF. This chain joins TRBV6-5 and TRBJ2-2, with 13 nucleotides matching TRBD2. The germline V gene encodes CDR1 MNHEY and CDR2 SVGAGI. The CDR3 has 15 residues. V was pared by 10 bases and J by 7 bases, with 9 bases of the junction left unmatched.

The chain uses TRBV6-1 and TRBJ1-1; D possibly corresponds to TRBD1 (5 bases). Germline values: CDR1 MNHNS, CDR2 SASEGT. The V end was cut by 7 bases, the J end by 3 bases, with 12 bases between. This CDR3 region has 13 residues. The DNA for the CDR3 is TGTGCCAGCACGGCGGGGGGTTACACTGAAGCTTTCTTT. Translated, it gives CASTAGGYTEAFF.

CDR3 in amino acids: CASSFRLAGGRVTGELFF. The CDR3 DNA is TGTGCCAGCAGCTTTCGTCTAGCGGGAGGACGGGTCACCGGGGAGCTGTTTTTT. The rearrangement joins TRBV5-6 to TRBJ2-2; 11 nucleotides line up with TRBD2. The V gene end was trimmed by 2 bases and the J gene end by 4 bases; junction bases not matched to a gene: 10. CDR1 is SGHDT, CDR2 YYEEEE, per germline. The CDR3 covers 18 residues.

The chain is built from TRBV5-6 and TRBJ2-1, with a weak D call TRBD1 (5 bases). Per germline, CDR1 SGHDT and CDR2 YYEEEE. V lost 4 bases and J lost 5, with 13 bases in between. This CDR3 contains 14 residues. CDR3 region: CASSNLGRDNEQFF. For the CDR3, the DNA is TGTGCCAGCAGCAACTTGGGCAGGGACAATGAGCAGTTCTTC.

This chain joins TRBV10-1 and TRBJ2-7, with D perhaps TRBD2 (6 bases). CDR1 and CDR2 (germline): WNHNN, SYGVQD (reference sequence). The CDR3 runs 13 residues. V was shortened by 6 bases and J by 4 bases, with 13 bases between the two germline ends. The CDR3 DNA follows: TGCGCCAGCAGCGGGAAGGGACTGTACGAGCAGTACTTC. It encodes CASSGKGLYEQYF.